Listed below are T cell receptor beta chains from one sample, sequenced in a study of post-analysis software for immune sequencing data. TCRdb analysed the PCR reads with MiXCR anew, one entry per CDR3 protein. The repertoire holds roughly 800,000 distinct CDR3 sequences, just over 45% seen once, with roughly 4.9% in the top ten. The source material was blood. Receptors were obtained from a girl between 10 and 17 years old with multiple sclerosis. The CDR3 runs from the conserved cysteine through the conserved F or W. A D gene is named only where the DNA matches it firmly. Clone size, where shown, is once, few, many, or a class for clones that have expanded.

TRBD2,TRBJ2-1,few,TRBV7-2,TGTGCCAGCAGCTTACTAGCGGGAAGTCACGATGAGCAGTTCTTC,CASSLLAGSHDEQFF
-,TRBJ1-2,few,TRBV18,TGTGCCAGCTCACCCCAGGAGACAGTGCTCTATGGCTACACCTTC,CASSPQETVLYGYTF
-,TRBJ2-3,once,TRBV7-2,TGTGCCAGCAGCTTTGAAATGAGGCGGGGTTCGGGGGGCACAGATACGCAGTATTTT,CASSFEMRRGSGGTDTQYF
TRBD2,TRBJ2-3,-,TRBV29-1,TGCAGCGCCGGGACTAGCGGGGGCCCAGATACGCAGTATTTT,CSAGTSGGPDTQYF
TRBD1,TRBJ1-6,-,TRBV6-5,TGTGCCAGCAGTTACGGGACAGAGCTTTATAATTCACCCCTCCACTTT,CASSYGTELYNSPLHF
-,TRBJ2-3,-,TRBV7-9,TGTGCCAGCAGCTTGGTGCCTCCTAGATCAGATACGCAGTATTTT,CASSLVPPRSDTQYF
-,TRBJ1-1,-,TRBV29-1,TGCAGCGTTGTTGCGAGCAAACTGAACACTGAAGCTTTCTTT,CSVVASKLNTEAFF
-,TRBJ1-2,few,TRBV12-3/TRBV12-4,TGTGCCAGCAGTCGGGGCCTCGAGGATCGCACCTTC,CASSRGLEDRTF
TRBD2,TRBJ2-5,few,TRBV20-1,TGCAGTGCTAGATCCGGACTAGCGGGGTCCGGGGAGACCCAGTACTTC,CSARSGLAGSGETQYF
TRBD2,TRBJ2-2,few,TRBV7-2,TGTGCCAGCAGCTTAGGCCCCCCACTAGCGGGAGGGGCCGGGGAGCTGTTTTTT,CASSLGPPLAGGAGELFF
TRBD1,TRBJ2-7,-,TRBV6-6,TGTGCCAGCAGCGAGTTTCATCCGGGACAGGCCTACGAGCAGTACTTC,CASSEFHPGQAYEQYF
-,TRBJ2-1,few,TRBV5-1,TGCGCCAGCAGCTTGGTAGTGCGCAGGTACAATGAGCAGTTCTTC,CASSLVVRRYNEQFF
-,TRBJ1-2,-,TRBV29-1,TGCAGCGTTGTTCCCGTAGGCTATGGCTACACCTTC,CSVVPVGYGYTF
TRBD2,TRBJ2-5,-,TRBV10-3,TGTGCCATCAGTGCCCTGGGACTAGCGGGAGTTGGGCAAGAGACCCAGTACTTC,CAISALGLAGVGQETQYF
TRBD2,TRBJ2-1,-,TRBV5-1,TGCGCCAGCATCCCCCTAGCGGGAGGCTACAATGAGCAGTTCTTC,CASIPLAGGYNEQFF
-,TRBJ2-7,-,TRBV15,TGTGCCACCAGCAGAGTTAAGGGTGAGCAGTACTTC,CATSRVKGEQYF
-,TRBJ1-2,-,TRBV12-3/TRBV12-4,TGTACCAGCAGCCGAACAGGGAGCGGTCCTTATGGCTACACCTTC,CTSSRTGSGPYGYTF
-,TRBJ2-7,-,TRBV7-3,TGTGCCAGCAGCTTAACTGCGGGACTGCTTGGGCAGTACTTC,CASSLTAGLLGQYF
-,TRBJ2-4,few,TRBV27,TGTGCCAGCAGTTCTCCCGGGGCCAAAAACATTCAGTACTTC,CASSSPGAKNIQYF
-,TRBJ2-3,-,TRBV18,TGTGCCAGCTCACCTATCGACAGGACAGATACGCAGTATTTT,CASSPIDRTDTQYF
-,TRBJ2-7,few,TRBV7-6,TGTGCCAGCAGCTGGGGGGATAACGAGCAGTACTTC,CASSWGDNEQYF
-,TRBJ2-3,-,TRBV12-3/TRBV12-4,TGTGCCAGCAGTTTCTCAGTGCCTACAGATACGCAGTATTTT,CASSFSVPTDTQYF
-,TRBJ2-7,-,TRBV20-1,TGCAGTGCTGGGACAGCGGGTCTCTACGAGCAGTACTTC,CSAGTAGLYEQYF
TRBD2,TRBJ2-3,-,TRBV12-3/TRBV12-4,TGTGCCAGCAGACTAGCGGGAGGTGCAGATACGCAGTATTTT,CASRLAGGADTQYF
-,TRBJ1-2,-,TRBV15,TGTGCCACCAGCAGAGTGCAGGGTGGCTACACCTTC,CATSRVQGGYTF
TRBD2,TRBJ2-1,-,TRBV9,TGTGCCAGCAGCGTAGGCGGGAGAGGCGATGAGCAGTTCTTC,CASSVGGRGDEQFF
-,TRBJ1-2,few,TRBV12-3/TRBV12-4,TGTGCCAGCACCTCCTCGTCCAGGGAAGGCTACACCTTC,CASTSSSREGYTF